Sequencing of this T cell receptor beta chain was carried out in a study of shared clonotypes between healthy human individuals. This clone was seen repeatedly, ten times or more. Using immunoSEQ multiplex PCR, the repertoire was profiled, and TCRdb retains in-frame clones only, with some absent. Of about 2 million clones in the sample, 85% to 95% were seen once. The ends were cut back, 4 bases at V and 4 bases at J, with 22 bases in the middle. The CDR3 has 16 amino acids. Germline CDR1 GTSNPN, CDR2 SVGIG (reference sequence). Participating donors were healthy, HIV-negative adults free of recent acute infections or vaccinations.

This clonotype was sampled from a man in his late teens or twenties in good health. Sequences were obtained from naive CD4+ T cells sorted from blood. Specified subset: CD45RA+ positively selected. The V and J genes are TRBV30 and TRBJ1-2; a weak D match, TRBD1 (5 bases). CDR3 bases: TGTGCCTGGAACCCGGGGCTGGCAGCTAGCCTCTATGGCTACACCTTC. It codes for CAWNPGLAASLYGYTF.